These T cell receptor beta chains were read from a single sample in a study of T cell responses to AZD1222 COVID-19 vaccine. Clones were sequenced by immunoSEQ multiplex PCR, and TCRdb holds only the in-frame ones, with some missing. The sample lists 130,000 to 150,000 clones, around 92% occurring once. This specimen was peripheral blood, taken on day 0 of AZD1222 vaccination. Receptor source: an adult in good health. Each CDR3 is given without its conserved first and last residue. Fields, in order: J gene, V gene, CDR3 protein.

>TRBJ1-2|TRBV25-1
ASRGTGPLTAYGYT
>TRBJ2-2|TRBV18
ASSDRHGQGNTGELF
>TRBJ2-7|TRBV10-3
AISRGIGQGDHEQY
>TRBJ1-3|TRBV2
ASQIRAGNTIY
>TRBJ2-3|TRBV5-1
ASTQGGGTDTQY
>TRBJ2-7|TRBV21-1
ASSKVAPGCSAYEQY
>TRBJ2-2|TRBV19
ASSTRQGRTGELF
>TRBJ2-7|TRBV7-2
ASSLVGGSISYEQY
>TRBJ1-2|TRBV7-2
ASSPDGKFLYGYT
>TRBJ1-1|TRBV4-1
ASSQQGALMNTEAF
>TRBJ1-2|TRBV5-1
ASSSTNQGVDGYT
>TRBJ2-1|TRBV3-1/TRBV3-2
ASSQALTLGYNEQF
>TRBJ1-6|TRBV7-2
ASSSRTGSYNSPLH
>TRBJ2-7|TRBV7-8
ASSLAGVPQY
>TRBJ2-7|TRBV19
ASSMLAGESYEQY
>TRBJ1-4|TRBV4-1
ASSQVHGEEEKLF
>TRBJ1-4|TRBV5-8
ASSLGLGTGGTNEKLF
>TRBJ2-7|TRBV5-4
ASSLRTGPHEQY
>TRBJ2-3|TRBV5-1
ASSLDWTRADTQY
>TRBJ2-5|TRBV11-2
ASSLGVSGGAETQY
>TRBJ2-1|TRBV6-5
ASSYMGANEQF
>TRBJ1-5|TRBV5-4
ASSPSPRQNHQPQH
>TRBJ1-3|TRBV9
ASSVPGADTIY
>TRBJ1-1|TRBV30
ACQTGAKAF
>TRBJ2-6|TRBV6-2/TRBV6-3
ASSYLRAGSSGANVLT
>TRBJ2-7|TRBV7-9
ASSSDRGMDEQY
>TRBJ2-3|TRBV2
ASSVDLYSSARI
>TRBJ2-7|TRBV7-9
ASSSLVTRDPYEQY
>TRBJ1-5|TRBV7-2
ASSLGQGGANQPQH
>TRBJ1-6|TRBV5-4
ASSGDRDPYNSPLH
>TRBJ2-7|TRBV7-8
ASSLEGQGNYEQY
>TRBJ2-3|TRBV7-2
ASSLAGPADTQY
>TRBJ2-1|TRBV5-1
ASSLQGNEQF
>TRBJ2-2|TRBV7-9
ASAGGELF
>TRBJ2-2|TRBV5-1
ASSSTGGPTGELF
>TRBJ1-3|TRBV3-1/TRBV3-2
ASSDQGLSGNTIY
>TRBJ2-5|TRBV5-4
ASSPLRSAETQY
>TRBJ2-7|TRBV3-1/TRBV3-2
ASSHGTPQTYEQY
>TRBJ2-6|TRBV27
ASSLSSGANVLT
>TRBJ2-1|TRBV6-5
ASINGNEQF
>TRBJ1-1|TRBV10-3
ATAASMNTEAF
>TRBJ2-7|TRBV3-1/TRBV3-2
ASRCEQY
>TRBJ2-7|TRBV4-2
ASSRRGGSYEQY
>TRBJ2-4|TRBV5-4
ASSRDVGTVGDIQY
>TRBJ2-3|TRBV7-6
ASSLRLAGGDTQY
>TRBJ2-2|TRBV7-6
ASSLGGQVTGELF
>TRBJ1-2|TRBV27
ASWEGSNYGYT
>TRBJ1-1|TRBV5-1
ASSLAGPGRNTEAF
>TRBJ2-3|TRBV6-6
ASRGTGTDTQY
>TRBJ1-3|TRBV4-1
ASSRSDSGNTIY
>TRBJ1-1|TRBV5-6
ASSGATRGGTEAF
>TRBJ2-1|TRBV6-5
ASRRQGWGLDEQF
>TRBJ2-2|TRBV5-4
ASSLIGSGANTGELF